The clone carrying this T cell receptor (beta chain) turned up a few times. As yet, its antigen is unknown. This entry belongs to a study of T cells in Graves' hyperthyroidism and ophthalmopathy. Across the study: Peripheral blood collection took place at initial diagnosis, before any treatment. General study results and limits: Blood also showed most of the thyroid clonotypes that were expanded above 0.001.

Germline CDR1 is SSHAT and CDR2 is FNYEAQ (reference sequence). The CDR3 consists of 15 residues. From RNA transcripts, TCR beta CDR3 regions were amplified. TCR CDR3 regions were first amplified by RT-PCR with HTBI primers. TCRdb reprocessed the multiplex PCR reads via MiXCR and lists one record per CDR3 protein. Of a few hundred thousand distinct CDR3 sequences in the sample, about 15% were seen once. This clonotype was obtained from a woman aged 25 to 39 with Graves' hyperthyroidism. This chain joins TRBV7-7 and TRBJ2-2; D possibly matches TRBD1 or TRBD2 (5 bases each). The sample taken for sequencing was blood. The CDR3 DNA is TGTGCTAGCTTTACGGGACCCTCGAACACCGGGGAGCTGTTTTTT. As protein: CASFTGPSNTGELFF.